These T cell receptor beta chains were read from a single sample in a study of identifying expanded T cells in peripheral blood. Assay used: immunoSEQ multiplex PCR; TCRdb lists only in-frame clones, some missing. The data show approximately 85,000 clones, approximately 84% seen once. The sequencing sample was made of blood. The source is a person aged 18 to 75 in good health. Both conserved end residues are part of each CDR3. The D gene is left open where the match is weak. Expanded clones get a size class; other rows say once, few or many, or leave the size out.

>TRBV6-5|TRBJ1-2|few|NA
CASRPGWYGYTF
TGTGCCAGCAGGCCCGGGTGGTATGGCTACACCTTC
>TRBV7-2|TRBJ2-1|NA|TRBD1
CASSWDRANEQFF
TGTGCCAGCAGCTGGGACAGGGCCAATGAGCAGTTCTTC
>TRBV14|TRBJ2-1|NA|TRBD2
CASSHLSGSSYNEQFF
TGTGCCAGCAGCCACTTAAGCGGGAGCTCCTACAATGAGCAGTTCTTC
>TRBV5-1|TRBJ2-7|NA|NA
CASSLKQGVYEQYF
TGCGCCAGCAGCTTGAAGCAGGGCGTCTACGAGCAGTACTTC
>TRBV11-3|TRBJ2-7|NA|NA
CASSFLRTAPTLSYEQYF
TGTGCCAGCAGCTTTCTTAGGACAGCCCCTACCCTCTCCTACGAGCAGTACTTC
>TRBV6-5|TRBJ1-1|NA|NA
CASSYTTDPAPTEAFF
TGTGCCAGCAGTTACACTACGGACCCCGCTCCGACTGAAGCTTTCTTT
>TRBV4-3|TRBJ2-7|NA|NA
CASSQEPRSYEQYF
TGCGCCAGCAGCCAAGAGCCTAGATCCTACGAGCAGTACTTC
>TRBV7-9|TRBJ1-2|NA|TRBD1
CASSLAKDRADNGYTF
TGTGCCAGCAGCTTGGCGAAGGACAGGGCGGATAATGGCTACACCTTC
>TRBV7-2|TRBJ2-5|NA|NA
CASSPPRGGGQETQYF
TGTGCCAGCAGCCCCCCGAGAGGAGGGGGGCAAGAGACCCAGTACTTC
>TRBV7-7|TRBJ2-5|few|NA
CASSLAASVQETQYF
TGTGCTAGCAGCTTAGCTGCGTCAGTACAAGAGACCCAGTACTTC
>TRBV16|TRBJ1-1|NA|NA
CASSQTAQGRETEAFF
TGTGCCAGCAGCCAAACAGCACAGGGACGGGAAACTGAAGCTTTCTTT
>TRBV28|TRBJ2-3|NA|TRBD1
CASSEDRAEDTQYF
TGTGCCAGCAGTGAAGACAGGGCGGAGGATACGCAGTATTTT
>TRBV7-5|TRBJ1-3|NA|NA
CARSLGQDSGNTIYF
TGTGCCAGAAGCTTAGGGCAGGACTCTGGAAACACCATATATTTT
>TRBV11-2|TRBJ2-5|NA|NA
CASSLNPKTQETQYF
TGTGCCAGCAGCTTGAATCCCAAGACCCAAGAGACCCAGTACTTC